This T cell receptor (beta chain) derives from a study of identical twins. The CDR3 runs to 12 residues. Trimming took off 0 bases at V and 12 bases at J, with 12 bases between the two ends. The germline gives CDR1 ENHRY, CDR2 SYGVKD. TCRdb ran MiXCR on the 5' RACE reads and lists one entry per CDR3 protein. In the table there are about 470,000 distinct CDR3 sequences, 20% to 30% of which are singletons. This same sample was also taken into another study, of T cells expressing NK-cell markers. As reported in that work: Seropositivity for HCMV was found in seven of the eight sequenced donors, with one seronegative.

Sequenced: CD4+ T cells sorted from blood. The TCR was taken from a woman aged 18-35 years in good health. This chain links TRBV10-3 with TRBJ2-7; D is undetermined. Here the CDR3 reads CAISESRGRRYF. The CDR3 bases are TGTGCCATCAGTGAGTCGAGAGGAAGGCGGTACTTC.